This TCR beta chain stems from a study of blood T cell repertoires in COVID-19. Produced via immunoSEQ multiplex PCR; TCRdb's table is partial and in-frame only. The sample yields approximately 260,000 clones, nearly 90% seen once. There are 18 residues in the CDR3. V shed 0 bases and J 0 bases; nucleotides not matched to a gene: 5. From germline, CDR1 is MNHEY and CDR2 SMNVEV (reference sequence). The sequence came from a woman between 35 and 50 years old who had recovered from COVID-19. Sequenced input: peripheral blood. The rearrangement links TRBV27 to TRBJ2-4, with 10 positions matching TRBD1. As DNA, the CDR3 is TGTGCCAGCAGTTTATCTCCGGGACAGGGGATAGCCAAAAACATTCAGTACTTC. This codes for CASSLSPGQGIAKNIQYF.